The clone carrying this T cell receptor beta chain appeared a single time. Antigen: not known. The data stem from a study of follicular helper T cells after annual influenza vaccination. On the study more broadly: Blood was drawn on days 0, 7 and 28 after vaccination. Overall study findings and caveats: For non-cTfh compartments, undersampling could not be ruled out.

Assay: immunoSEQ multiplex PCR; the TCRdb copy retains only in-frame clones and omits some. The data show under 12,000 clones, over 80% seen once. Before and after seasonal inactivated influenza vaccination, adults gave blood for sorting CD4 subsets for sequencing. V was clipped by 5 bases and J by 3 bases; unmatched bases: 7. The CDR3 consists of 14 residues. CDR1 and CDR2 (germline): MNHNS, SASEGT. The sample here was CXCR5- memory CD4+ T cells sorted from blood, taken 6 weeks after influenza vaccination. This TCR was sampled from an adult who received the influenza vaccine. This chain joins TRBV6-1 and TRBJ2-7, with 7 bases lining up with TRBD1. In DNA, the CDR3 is TGTGCCAGCAGTAGGGGACAGTTCATCTACGAGCAGTACTTC. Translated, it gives CASSRGQFIYEQYF.